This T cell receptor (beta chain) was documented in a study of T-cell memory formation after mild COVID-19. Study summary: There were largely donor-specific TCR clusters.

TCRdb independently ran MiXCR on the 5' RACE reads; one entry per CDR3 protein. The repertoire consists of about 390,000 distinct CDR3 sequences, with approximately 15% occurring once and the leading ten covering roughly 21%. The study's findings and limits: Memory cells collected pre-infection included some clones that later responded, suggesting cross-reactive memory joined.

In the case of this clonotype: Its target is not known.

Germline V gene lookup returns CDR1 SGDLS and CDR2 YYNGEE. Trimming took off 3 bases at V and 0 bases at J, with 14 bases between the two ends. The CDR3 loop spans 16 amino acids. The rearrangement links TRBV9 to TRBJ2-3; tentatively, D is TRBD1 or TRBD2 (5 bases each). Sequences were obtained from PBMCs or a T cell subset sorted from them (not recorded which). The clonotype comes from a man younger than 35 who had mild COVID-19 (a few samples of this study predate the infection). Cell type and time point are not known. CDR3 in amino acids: CASSAQGPLSTDTQYF. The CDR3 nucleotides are TGTGCCAGCAGCGCCCAGGGACCTCTCAGCACAGATACGCAGTATTTT.